The clone carrying this T cell receptor (beta chain) was counted once. This entry is derived from a study of CDR3 diversity in severe acne. Germline V CDR1 and CDR2: DFQATT, SNEGSKA (reference sequence). The ends were cut back, 0 bases at V and 1 base at J, with 16 bases in the middle. CDR3 length: 16 amino acids. TCRdb re-analysed the PCR reads in MiXCR, keeping a single row per CDR3 protein. The sample yields 84,000 or so distinct CDR3 sequences, over 45% seen once. This rearrangement joins TRBV20-1 to TRBJ2-7; D is perhaps TRBD1 (6 bases). The TCR originated in a male donor in good health, serving as a control. Sequenced input: blood. In DNA, the CDR3 is TGCAGTGCTAGAGATGAGGGGGTGGGGGATTCCTACGAGCAGTACTTC. Encoded protein: CSARDEGVGDSYEQYF.